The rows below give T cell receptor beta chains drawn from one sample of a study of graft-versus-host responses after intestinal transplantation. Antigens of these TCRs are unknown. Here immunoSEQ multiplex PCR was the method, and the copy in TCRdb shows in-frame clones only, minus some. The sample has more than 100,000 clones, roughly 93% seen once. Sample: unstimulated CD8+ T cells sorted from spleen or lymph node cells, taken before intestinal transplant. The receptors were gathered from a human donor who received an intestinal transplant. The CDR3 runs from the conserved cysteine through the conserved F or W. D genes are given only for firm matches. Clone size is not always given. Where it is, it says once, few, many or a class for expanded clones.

CDR3 DNA: TGTGCCAGCGGTATGACACAGGGGGCGCGTGGCTACACCTTC
CDR3 protein: CASGMTQGARGYTF
D gene: TRBD1
J gene: TRBJ1-2
clone size: -
V gene: TRBV27

CDR3 DNA: TGTGCCAGCACCCCGTTGCGGCTCGGCTCTGGAAACACCATATATTTT
CDR3 protein: CASTPLRLGSGNTIYF
D gene: -
J gene: TRBJ1-3
clone size: -
V gene: TRBV28

CDR3 DNA: TGTGCCATCGACAGAAACTATGGCTACACCTTC
CDR3 protein: CAIDRNYGYTF
D gene: -
J gene: TRBJ1-2
clone size: -
V gene: TRBV2

CDR3 DNA: TGTGCCAGCAGCTTAGCGGTGTACCAAGAGACCCAGTACTTC
CDR3 protein: CASSLAVYQETQYF
D gene: -
J gene: TRBJ2-5
clone size: -
V gene: TRBV5-5

CDR3 DNA: TGTGCCAGCAGCAATCGGAACAATGAGCAGTTCTTC
CDR3 protein: CASSNRNNEQFF
D gene: -
J gene: TRBJ2-1
clone size: once
V gene: TRBV7-6

CDR3 DNA: TGCGCCAGCAGTTATGTAGGTGGGAACACTGAAGCTTTCTTT
CDR3 protein: CASSYVGGNTEAFF
D gene: -
J gene: TRBJ1-1
clone size: -
V gene: TRBV5-1

CDR3 DNA: TGTGCCTGGGGGGGGGCTTTGGAGACCCAGTACTTC
CDR3 protein: CAWGGALETQYF
D gene: -
J gene: TRBJ2-5
clone size: -
V gene: TRBV30

CDR3 DNA: TGTGCCAGCAGCCTAGGGACAGGGGGTGAGAATGAGCAGTTCTTC
CDR3 protein: CASSLGTGGENEQFF
D gene: TRBD1
J gene: TRBJ2-1
clone size: -
V gene: TRBV27

CDR3 DNA: TGCAGCGCTGGACAGGGATCGAACACTGAAGCTTTCTTT
CDR3 protein: CSAGQGSNTEAFF
D gene: TRBD1
J gene: TRBJ1-1
clone size: -
V gene: TRBV29-1

CDR3 DNA: TGTGCCAGTAGTATAGCCCCAGATACGCAGTATTTT
CDR3 protein: CASSIAPDTQYF
D gene: -
J gene: TRBJ2-3
clone size: -
V gene: TRBV19

CDR3 DNA: TGTGCCAGTAGTCGGGACAGCTCCTACGAGCAGTACTTC
CDR3 protein: CASSRDSSYEQYF
D gene: TRBD1
J gene: TRBJ2-7
clone size: -
V gene: TRBV19

CDR3 DNA: TGTGCCAGCAGTCTAGGACTGAACACTGAAGCTTTCTTT
CDR3 protein: CASSLGLNTEAFF
D gene: -
J gene: TRBJ1-1
clone size: -
V gene: TRBV27

CDR3 DNA: TGTGCCAGCAGTGACGGTGAACCGGGACAGCGCTACAATGAGCAGTTCTTC
CDR3 protein: CASSDGEPGQRYNEQFF
D gene: TRBD1
J gene: TRBJ2-1
clone size: -
V gene: TRBV6-1

CDR3 DNA: TGCGCCAGCAGCCAAGCTGCATCGGGTTACTTTACCTACGAGCAGTACTTC
CDR3 protein: CASSQAASGYFTYEQYF
D gene: -
J gene: TRBJ2-7
clone size: -
V gene: TRBV4-1

CDR3 DNA: TGTGCCAGCAGCGCAGGGGTCGGAAACACTGAAGCTTTCTTT
CDR3 protein: CASSAGVGNTEAFF
D gene: -
J gene: TRBJ1-1
clone size: -
V gene: TRBV7-6

CDR3 DNA: TGTGCCAGCGGAGGTCTAGCGGGGCCAGATACGCAGTATTTT
CDR3 protein: CASGGLAGPDTQYF
D gene: TRBD2
J gene: TRBJ2-3
clone size: -
V gene: TRBV6-1

CDR3 DNA: TGTGCCAGCAGCTTAGAAAACACCCACATGGATTCACCCCTCCACTTT
CDR3 protein: CASSLENTHMDSPLHF
D gene: -
J gene: TRBJ1-6
clone size: -
V gene: TRBV7-9

CDR3 DNA: TGTGCCAGCAGCTTGGGGACGGGGGATCCCACAGATACGCAGTATTTT
CDR3 protein: CASSLGTGDPTDTQYF
D gene: -
J gene: TRBJ2-3
clone size: few
V gene: TRBV11-2

CDR3 DNA: TGTGCCAGCAGACCAAGACCTGCAGGGAACACTGAAGCTTTCTTT
CDR3 protein: CASRPRPAGNTEAFF
D gene: -
J gene: TRBJ1-1
clone size: -
V gene: TRBV6-5